This T cell receptor (beta chain) comes out of a study of blood T cell repertoires in COVID-19. Study-level information: Material from acute and convalescent COVID-19 was sourced from the United States, Italy and Spain. Nucleic acid was either cDNA or gDNA, and it came from T cells, B-cell-depleted T cells, or PBMCs.

The ends were cut back, 0 bases at V and 9 bases at J, with 9 bases in the middle. The CDR3 loop spans 13 amino acids. The germline V gene encodes CDR1 MNHEY and CDR2 SVGAGI. Produced via immunoSEQ multiplex PCR; TCRdb's table is partial and in-frame only. Seen here are about 210,000 clones, over 70% observed once, and the top ten hold roughly 6.7%. The sample consisted of peripheral blood. The chain employs TRBV6-5 and TRBJ1-5, with a possible D match to TRBD1 (6 bases). The origin of this receptor is a woman in her sixties or seventies with acute or convalescent COVID-19. CDR3 in DNA: TGTGCCAGCAGTTACTCGACCAGGGGGCCCCAGCATTTT. This translates into CASSYSTRGPQHF.